This TCR beta chain stems from a study of T cells in Graves' hyperthyroidism and ophthalmopathy. Study findings and constraints: Also found in blood were most expanded thyroid clonotypes above 0.001. Median prediction lead before ophthalmopathy onset was 6.5 months with the model.

It was 8.5 to 10 ml of fresh peripheral blood that supplied the PBMCs. Germline V gene sequence: CDR1 SGHAT, CDR2 FQNNGV. The CDR3 consists of 15 residues. Trimming took 0 bases from V and 3 from J, leaving 12 bases between them. Regions amplified from RNA transcripts were the TCR beta CDR3 regions. TCR CDR3 underwent first-round RT-PCR with the HTBI primer set. TCRdb called the multiplex PCR reads again in MiXCR, with one record for every CDR3 protein. The sample has about 420,000 distinct CDR3 sequences; around 16% are singletons. This clonotype has at least ten counts. Its matching antigen is unknown.

This rearrangement joins TRBV11-2 to TRBJ2-7, with a possible D match to TRBD1 (5 bases). The TCR was taken from a woman aged 18-29 years with Graves' hyperthyroidism. Source material: blood. CDR3 DNA sequence: TGTGCCAGCAGCTTAGATCTTGGGCAGGGCTACGAGCAGTACTTC. It translates to CASSLDLGQGYEQYF.